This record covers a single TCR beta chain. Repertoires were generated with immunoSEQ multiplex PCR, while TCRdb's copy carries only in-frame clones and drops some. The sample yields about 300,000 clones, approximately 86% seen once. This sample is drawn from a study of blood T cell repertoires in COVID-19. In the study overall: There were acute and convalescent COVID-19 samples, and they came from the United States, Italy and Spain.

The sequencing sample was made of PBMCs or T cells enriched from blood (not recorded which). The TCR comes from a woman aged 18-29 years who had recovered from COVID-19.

The CDR3 loop is CASSFTGQTYSNQPQHF. CDR3 in DNA: TGTGCCAGCAGCTTTACGGGACAGACTTATAGCAATCAGCCCCAGCATTTT. The V call is TRBV5-8, the J call TRBJ1-5; 7 bases agree with TRBD1. V dropped 2 bases and J dropped 0; count of bases not matched to a gene: 8. The CDR3 is 17 amino acids. Per the germline V gene, CDR1 is SGHTS and CDR2 is YDEGEE.